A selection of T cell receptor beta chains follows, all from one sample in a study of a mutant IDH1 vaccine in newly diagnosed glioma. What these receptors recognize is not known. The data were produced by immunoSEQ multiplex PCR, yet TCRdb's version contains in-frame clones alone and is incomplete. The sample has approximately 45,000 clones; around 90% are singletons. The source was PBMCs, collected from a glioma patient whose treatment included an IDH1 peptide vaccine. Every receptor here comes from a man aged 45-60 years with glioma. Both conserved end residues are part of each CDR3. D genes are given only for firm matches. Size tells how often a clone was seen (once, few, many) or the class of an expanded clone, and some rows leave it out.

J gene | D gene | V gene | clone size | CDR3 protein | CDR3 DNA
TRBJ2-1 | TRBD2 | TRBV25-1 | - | CASSGSGSGYEQFF | TGTGCCAGCAGCGGCAGCGGGAGTGGCTATGAGCAGTTCTTC
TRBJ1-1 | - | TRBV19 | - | CASTPRAGNTEAFF | TGTGCCAGTACCCCTCGCGCGGGGAACACTGAAGCTTTCTTT
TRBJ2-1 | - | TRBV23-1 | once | CAKPGGQVYNEQFF | TGCGCCAAACCGGGGGGACAGGTTTACAATGAGCAGTTCTTC
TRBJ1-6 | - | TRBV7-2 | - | CASSPRGGGSPLHF | TGTGCCAGCAGCCCAAGGGGGGGTGGGTCACCCCTCCACTTT
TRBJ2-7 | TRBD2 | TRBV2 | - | CASRDTSASSYEQYF | TGTGCCAGCAGGGATACTAGCGCCAGCTCCTACGAGCAGTACTTC
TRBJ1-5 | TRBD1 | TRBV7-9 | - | CASNSQGAGQPQHF | TGTGCCAGCAATAGCCAGGGGGCAGGGCAGCCCCAGCATTTT
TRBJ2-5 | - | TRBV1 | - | CTSSQDRRNPLAGGGETQYF | TGCACCAGCAGCCAAGATAGGAGGAATCCTCTAGCGGGAGGGGGAGAGACCCAGTACTTC
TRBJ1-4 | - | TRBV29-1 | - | CSAKFGSREKLFF | TGCAGCGCTAAGTTTGGGTCGAGGGAAAAACTGTTTTTT
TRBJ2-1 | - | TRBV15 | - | CATEQPLYNEQFF | TGTGCCACCGAGCAGCCCCTATACAATGAGCAGTTCTTC
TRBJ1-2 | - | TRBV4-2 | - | CASSQDVGTYGYTF | TGTGCCAGCAGCCAAGACGTAGGGACCTATGGCTACACCTTC
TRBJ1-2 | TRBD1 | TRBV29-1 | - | CSVEVYDRATAYGYTF | TGCAGCGTTGAAGTTTATGACAGGGCAACGGCCTATGGCTACACCTTC
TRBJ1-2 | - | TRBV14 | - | CASSYTRGAANYGYTF | TGTGCCAGCAGCTATACTCGTGGGGCAGCCAACTATGGCTACACCTTC
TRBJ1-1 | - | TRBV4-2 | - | CASSQDTRVVEAFF | TGTGCCAGCAGCCAAGATACCAGGGTCGTCGAAGCTTTCTTT
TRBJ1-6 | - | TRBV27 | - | CASSFGMGSPLHF | TGTGCCAGCAGTTTTGGCATGGGGTCACCCCTCCACTTT
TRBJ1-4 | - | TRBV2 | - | CASHGQAEKLFF | TGTGCCAGTCATGGCCAAGCAGAAAAACTGTTTTTT
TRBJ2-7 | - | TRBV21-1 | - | CASSQPISRGGHEQYF | TGTGCCAGCAGCCAGCCCATATCTCGAGGTGGCCACGAGCAGTACTTC
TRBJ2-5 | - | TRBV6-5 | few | CASSPLGRGETQYF | TGTGCCAGCAGTCCCCTGGGACGGGGAGAGACCCAGTACTTC
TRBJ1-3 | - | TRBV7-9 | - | CAGLSSGNTIYF | TGTGCCGGGCTGAGCTCTGGAAACACCATATATTTT
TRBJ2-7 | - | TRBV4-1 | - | CASSQGGSYEQYF | TGCGCCAGCAGCCAAGGGGGGTCCTACGAGCAGTACTTC
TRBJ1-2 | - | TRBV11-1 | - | CASSRGRGGDNYGYTF | TGTGCCAGCAGCCGAGGCCGGGGCGGAGATAACTATGGCTACACCTTC
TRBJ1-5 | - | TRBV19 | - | CASSQGGSNQPQHF | TGTGCCAGTAGCCAGGGTGGGAGCAATCAGCCCCAGCATTTT
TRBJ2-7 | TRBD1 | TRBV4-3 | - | CASSQTGGISYEQYF | TGCGCCAGCAGCCAGACAGGGGGGATTAGTTACGAGCAGTACTTC
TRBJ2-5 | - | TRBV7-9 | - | CASSLGGVQETQYF | TGTGCCAGCAGCTTAGGGGGAGTCCAAGAGACCCAGTACTTC
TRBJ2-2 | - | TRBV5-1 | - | CASSFGANTGELFF | TGCGCCAGCAGCTTCGGAGCGAACACCGGGGAGCTGTTTTTT
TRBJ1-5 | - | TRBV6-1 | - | CASSRQVNQPQHF | TGTGCCAGCAGCCGACAGGTCAATCAGCCCCAGCATTTT
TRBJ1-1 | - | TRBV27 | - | CASSRRGVNTEAFF | TGTGCCAGCAGTCGCCGAGGGGTGAACACTGAAGCTTTCTTT
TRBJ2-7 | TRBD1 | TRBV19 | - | CASSIHPVRDRSYEQYF | TGTGCCAGTAGTATCCACCCGGTCCGGGACAGGTCTTACGAGCAGTACTTC
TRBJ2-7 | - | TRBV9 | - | CASSAGSGARREQYF | TGTGCCAGCAGCGCCGGCTCCGGGGCCAGGAGAGAGCAGTACTTC
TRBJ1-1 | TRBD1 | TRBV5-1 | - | CASSWGQGFTEAFF | TGCGCCAGCAGCTGGGGACAGGGGTTCACTGAAGCTTTCTTT
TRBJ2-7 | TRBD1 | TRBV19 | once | CASSGGQGAHEQYF | TGTGCCAGTAGTGGGGGACAGGGGGCGCACGAGCAGTACTTC
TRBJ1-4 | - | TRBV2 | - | CATTGTDNLLNEKLFF | TGTGCCACGACGGGGACGGATAACCTTCTAAATGAAAAACTGTTTTTT
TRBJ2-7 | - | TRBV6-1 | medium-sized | CASSEGGAYEQYF | TGTGCCAGCAGTGAAGGAGGTGCGTACGAGCAGTACTTC
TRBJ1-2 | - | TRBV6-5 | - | CASSRAGNYGYTF | TGTGCCAGCAGTCGGGCGGGGAACTATGGCTACACCTTC
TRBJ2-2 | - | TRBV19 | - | CASSPHWTGELFF | TGTGCCAGTAGTCCCCACTGGACCGGGGAGCTGTTTTTT
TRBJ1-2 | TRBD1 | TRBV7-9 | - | CASSIGTGDNYGYTF | TGTGCCAGCAGCATTGGGACAGGCGATAACTATGGCTACACCTTC
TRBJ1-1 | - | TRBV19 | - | CASSPGLYQTEAFF | TGTGCCAGTAGCCCGGGACTGTACCAGACTGAAGCTTTCTTT
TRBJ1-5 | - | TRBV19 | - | CASSIGTDSNQPQHF | TGTGCCAGTAGTATTGGCACTGATAGCAATCAGCCCCAGCATTTT
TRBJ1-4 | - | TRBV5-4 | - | CASSLAAGANEKLFF | TGTGCCAGCAGCTTGGCCGCTGGAGCTAATGAAAAACTGTTTTTT
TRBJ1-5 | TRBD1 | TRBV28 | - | CASSLGTGNQPQHF | TGTGCCAGCAGTTTAGGGACAGGGAATCAGCCCCAGCATTTT
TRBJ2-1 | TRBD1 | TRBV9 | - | CASSVWDRVNNEQFF | TGTGCCAGCAGCGTTTGGGACAGGGTGAACAATGAGCAGTTCTTC